This T cell receptor beta chain derives from a study of blood T cells in healthy people across ages (dated by TCRdb to the mid-2010s). Background for the entire study: In model experiments, template switching captured roughly one uniquely barcoded TCR beta cDNA molecule for every two T cells. Donors were grouped into four age groups: young (average approximately 15 years), middle-aged (39), aged (approximately 67) and long-lived (roughly 80). Using the same blood draw, the study looked at two additional independent replicas of 1 million unique cDNA reads for two donors, one aged 18 to 30 and the other aged 80 or older. To avoid experimental bias, donors of different ages were distributed randomly across sequencing lanes. To track age-related changes in TCR beta repertoire diversity, the study relied on deep sequencing normalized with unique cDNA molecular identifiers. What the study reported, not specific to this receptor: Because donor CMV infection status was unknown, age-related changes in expanded clonotypes were potentially confounded. Observed TCR beta diversity per million T cells fell roughly linearly with age, and a significant reduction was already apparent by age approximately 40. Estimates of total diversity based on one million sequenced T cells were regarded as lower bounds and as underestimates. Since profiling was done on bulk unsorted PBMCs, naive and antigen-experienced compartments could not be conclusively compared. There was a strong correlation between observed TCR beta diversity and the percentage of naive T cells measured by flow cytometry. Compared with the aged group, the long-lived group had more naive CD4+ T cells, fewer expanded clones and increased TCR diversity, suggesting age selection.

Spanning cysteine to phenylalanine, the CDR3 consists of 14 amino acids. Only CDR3 DNA remains: 42 bases, in frame from the first base. V is clipped by 0 bases and J by 6 bases, and the sequence between their germline boundaries is 12 bases long. For CDR1 and CDR2, the germline V gene (reference sequence) lists DFQATT and SNEGSKA. Libraries were prepared through 5' RACE. Sequencing relied on an Illumina HiSeq 2500. A second about 6 to 11 cycle PCR used a sample-barcoded 5' primer and a J-beta primer mix. A template-switch 5' adaptor carrying 12 random nucleotides introduced a unique molecular identifier onto each TCR beta cDNA molecule. Each sample yielded at least 3 million CDR3-containing paired-end reads. All of the RNA was converted into first-strand cDNA using the Mint cDNA synthesis kit, with a TRBC-specific oligonucleotide serving as the primer. Following uracil-DNA glycosylase treatment, all cDNA underwent a first 18-cycle PCR with the universal primers M1SS and BC2_uni_R. The paper's data handling went like this. For normalization, 1 million high-quality reads, each with a distinct molecular identifier, were randomly selected from each sample. Reads with shared molecular identifiers were discarded instead of being binned into consensus sequences. CDR3 identification, clonotype clustering and error correction used MiTCR with a Q25 quality threshold and the strictest error-elimination algorithm. A nonparametric unseen species model with Euler transformation was used to estimate lower-bound total TCR beta diversity. TCRdb reran the public reads through fastp at Q25 and MiXCR, keeping productive beta chains. Every entry covers one CDR3 protein and lists the most common genes and DNA from its rows. In this record, the V and J calls reflect TCRdb's handling and not the investigators' own analysis. This sample lists roughly 720,000 distinct CDR3 sequences; roughly 53% were detected once. The top ten clonotypes cover approximately 41% of the sample.

The donors were roughly 39 Caucasian individuals from Russia, aged 6 to 90 years, who were systemically healthy. Ten milliliters of peripheral blood were drawn from each donor into EDTA-treated Vacutainer tubes. Ficoll-Paque density-gradient centrifugation was used to isolate PBMCs, with at least 7 million per sample. Trizol reagent was used to extract total RNA from the PBMCs, yielding at least 5.5 micrograms per sample. For every donor, flow cytometry on a PBMC aliquot measured the percentage of naive CD45RAhigh/CD27high T cells. As concerns this clonotype: Its antigen has not been determined. Per-nucleotide qualities are absent, and no much larger clonotype sits a single base away.

Sequenced input: blood. The V and J segments used are TRBV20-1 and TRBJ2-1, with the D gene call left open. The receptor was derived from an elderly man in good health. The nucleotides are TGCAGTGCTAGAGATCTCGCACGAAGCAATGAGCAGTTCTTC. This translates into CSARDLARSNEQFF.